Listed here are 28 T cell receptor beta chains from one sample, sequenced in a study of PD-L1 blockade in urothelial cancer (dated by TCRdb to the late 2010s). The library was made by the immunoSEQ multiplex PCR assay. In its TCRdb copy, this immuneACCESS table keeps in-frame sequences only and misses some clones. Where compared with another copy, unresolved V genes explain less than half of these, and the others have no known cause. The sample yields over 65,000 clones; roughly 90% were counted once. More than 3.5% of the sample is held by the ten biggest clonotypes. In the paper's terms, the time point label means: pretreatment peripheral blood. The specimen was PBMCs, collected around atezolizumab (anti-PD-L1) treatment. The receptors were sampled from a man in his sixties or seventies with urothelial cancer.

J is TRBJ2-7 and V is TRBV19; TRBD1 might be the D (5 bases). Trimming removed 6 bases from V and 1 base from J, with 19 bases in between. In germline, CDR1 is LNHDA, CDR2 SQIVND (reference sequence). This CDR3 contains 16 residues. The CDR3 nucleotides read TGTGCCAGTAGAAGCATGGGGCAGGGCAAATCCTACGAGCAGTACTTC. The encoded protein is CASRSMGQGKSYEQYF.

V is TRBV13 and J is TRBJ2-7, with 10 bases lining up with TRBD2. V shed 4 bases and J 3 bases; nucleotides not matched to a gene: 9. Germline loops: CDR1 PRHDT, CDR2 FYEKMQ (reference sequence). CDR3 length: 16 residues. The CDR3 DNA reads TGTGCCAGCAGCTCAATGCGACTAGCGGGCTTCTACGAGCAGTACTTC. It encodes CASSSMRLAGFYEQYF.

V and J are TRBV12-5 and TRBJ2-7; TRBD1 is a possible D gene (5 bases). The germline V gene encodes CDR1 LGHNT and CDR2 FRNRAP. The CDR3 length is 13 residues. Trimming left V 5 bases short and J 2 bases short, with 10 bases between. This chain's CDR3 is CASGPQVAYEQYF. The CDR3 DNA reads as TGTGCTAGTGGTCCACAGGTCGCCTACGAGCAGTACTTC.

The gene calls are TRBV5-1 and TRBJ2-3; 11 positions match TRBD2. This CDR3 region has 20 residues. The V segment lost 4 bases and the J segment 4 bases; nucleotides outside the gene matches: 20. Germline assignment: CDR1 SGHRS and CDR2 YFSETQ. The chain's CDR3 is CASSPLAGGPRGLESDTQYF. The CDR3 DNA reads as TGCGCCAGCAGCCCGTTAGCGGGAGGGCCTCGTGGATTAGAATCAGATACGCAGTATTTT.

The chain combines TRBV7-6 with TRBJ2-7; D possibly corresponds to TRBD2 (6 bases). There are 14 residues in the CDR3. V lost 1 base and J 4 bases, leaving 11 bases between the germline ends. Germline CDR1 is SGHVS and CDR2 is FNYEAQ. The CDR3 loop is CASSLVADPYEQYF. The DNA of the CDR3 is TGTGCCAGCAGCTTAGTAGCGGACCCATACGAGCAGTACTTC. The full variable domain, with the rest looked up from reference TRBV7-6 and TRBJ2-7, is GAGVSQSPRYKVTKRGQDVALRCDPISGHVSLYWYRQALGQGPEFLTYFNYEAQQDKSGLPNDRFSAERPEGSISTLTIQRTEQRDSAMYRCASSLVADPYEQYFGPGTRLTVT.

The CDR3 DNA is TGCGCCAGCAGGAGCGGGACTAGCGGGAGCGGGTCCTACGAGCAGTACTTC. Residues: CASRSGTSGSGSYEQYF. The genes are TRBV5-1 and TRBJ2-7; TRBD2 matches at 14 bases. Germline V gene sequence: CDR1 SGHRS, CDR2 YFSETQ. Trimming at V came to 5 bases and at J to 1 base, leaving 8 bases not matched to a gene. The CDR3 totals 17 residues.

This chain connects TRBV6-1 to TRBJ2-3; TRBD2 aligns across 10 bases. This CDR3 comprises 17 residues. The J segment lost 2 bases and the V segment lost 2 bases, leaving 7 bases of the junction unmatched. CDR1 and CDR2 from the germline V gene are MNHNS and SASEGT. In nucleotides, the CDR3 is TGTGCCAGCAGTGAATCCGCTAGCGGGAGTCTCACAGATACGCAGTATTTT. This translates into CASSESASGSLTDTQYF.

The V and J genes are TRBV19 and TRBJ2-3, with TRBD2 matching 8 bases. The CDR3 totals 16 residues. The germline gives CDR1 LNHDA, CDR2 SQIVND (reference sequence). The ends lost 7 bases at V and 0 bases at J; junction bases unmatched: 9. The chain's CDR3 is CASTGGAGASTDTQYF. The CDR3 DNA sequence: TGTGCCAGTACCGGAGGAGCGGGAGCCAGCACAGATACGCAGTATTTT.

V and J are TRBV29-1 and TRBJ2-3; TRBD1 agrees at 8 bases. Germline trimming cut 1 base from V and 7 bases from J; bases unmatched to any gene: 13. There are 16 residues in the CDR3. CDR1 is SQVTM, CDR2 ANQGSEA, per germline. DNA for the CDR3: TGCAGCGTTGAAGGGGAGGTAGACAGGGGAATTAATACGCAGTATTTT. Protein: CSVEGEVDRGINTQYF.

The rearrangement links TRBV7-8 to TRBJ2-1, with 11 bases identical to TRBD2. From germline, CDR1 is SGHVS and CDR2 FQNEAQ. Losses at the gene ends were 1 base for V and 9 bases for J; bases not matched to a gene: 11. The CDR3 consists of 17 residues. In DNA form, the CDR3 reads TGTGCCAGCAGCTTAGGGCTACTAGCGGGAGTTGGAGGTGAGCAGTTCTTC. It yields the protein CASSLGLLAGVGGEQFF.

The J gene is TRBJ2-1, the V gene TRBV20-1; tentative D call: TRBD2 (5 bases). The CDR3 spans 11 residues. V lost 6 bases and J 15 bases, leaving 18 bases between the germline ends. Germline-derived CDR1 and CDR2 are DFQATT and SNEGSKA (reference sequence). CDR3 DNA: TGCAGTGCCCCCGGGGTAGGTCTAATGTTCTTC. Residues: CSAPGVGLMFF.

V gene TRBV6-5 combines with J gene TRBJ2-1; TRBD2 matches at 9 bases. The germline gives CDR1 MNHEY, CDR2 SVGAGI. This CDR3 contains 14 residues. V was clipped by 11 bases and J by 6 bases; unmatched bases: 11. This CDR3 is CASRGLAGRNEQFF. For the CDR3, the DNA is TGTGCCTCACGAGGCCTAGCGGGACGCAATGAGCAGTTCTTC.

The genes are TRBV9 and TRBJ2-5; 13 bases are shared with TRBD2. CDR1 is SGDLS, CDR2 YYNGEE, per germline. CDR3 length: 16 amino acids. The trim removed 4 bases at V and 4 bases at J, leaving 7 bases unmatched. The DNA for the CDR3 is TGTGCCAGCAGCCTGCGGACTAGCGGGAGTTCAGAGACCCAGTACTTC. Its translation: CASSLRTSGSSETQYF.

The V and J genes are TRBV6-5 and TRBJ1-1; weak D call: TRBD1 (5 bases). Trimming took off 0 bases at V and 2 bases at J, with 7 bases between the two ends. The CDR3 sequence is 14 residues long. Per germline, CDR1 MNHEY and CDR2 SVGAGI. DNA for the CDR3: TGTGCCAGCAGTTACTCGACAGCAAACACTGAAGCTTTCTTT. As protein: CASSYSTANTEAFF.

The rearrangement joins TRBV11-2 to TRBJ2-7; tentative D call: TRBD1 (6 bases). V was trimmed by 3 bases and J by 3 bases, leaving 12 bases between them. This CDR3 spans 14 amino acids. Germline CDR1 reads SGHAT; CDR2 reads FQNNGV. The CDR3 region has the DNA TGTGCCAGCAGCTTTAGAGGGGGAGTCTACGAGCAGTACTTC. It is translated as CASSFRGGVYEQYF. The full variable domain, with the rest looked up from reference TRBV11-2 and TRBJ2-7, is EAGVAQSPRYKIIEKRQSVAFWCNPISGHATLYWYQQILGQGPKLLIQFQNNGVVDDSQLPKDRFSAERLKGVDSTLKIQPAKLEDSAVYLCASSFRGGVYEQYFGPGTRLTVT.

The chain has TRBV6-1 and TRBJ1-2; D gene unclear. V lost 6 bases and J 4 bases, leaving 15 bases between the germline ends. The CDR3 contains 14 residues. Looked up from germline, CDR1 is MNHNS and CDR2 is SASEGT. CDR3 loop: CASRGGRIGYGYTF. CDR3 sequence (DNA): TGTGCCAGCAGGGGAGGGCGGATTGGCTATGGCTACACCTTC.

The chain combines TRBV28 with TRBJ2-2, with TRBD2 identical over 12 bases. The germline V gene has CDR1 MDHEN and CDR2 SYDVKM. With 5 bases clipped from V and 6 bases from J, the junction kept 7 bases outside the gene matches. CDR3 length: 16 residues. CDR3 protein: CASSPRTSGTAGELFF. CDR3 bases: TGTGCCAGCAGTCCCCGGACTAGCGGGACTGCCGGGGAGCTGTTTTTT.

The chain links TRBV5-1 to TRBJ2-7, with TRBD1 identical over 11 bases. V was clipped by 0 bases and J by 4 bases; unmatched bases: 6. Germline V gene sequence: CDR1 SGHRS, CDR2 YFSETQ. The CDR3 runs to 16 residues. CDR3 region: CASSLASDRGRYEQYF. As DNA, the CDR3 is TGCGCCAGCAGCTTGGCATCGGACAGGGGGCGGTACGAGCAGTACTTC.

V is TRBV7-3 and J is TRBJ2-5; 11 bases are a match to TRBD2. Germline-derived CDR1 and CDR2 are SGHTA and FQGTGA. The V segment lost 7 bases and the J segment 2 bases; nucleotides outside the gene matches: 9. The CDR3 loop spans 16 amino acids. Here the CDR3 reads CASTGTSGEEQETQYF. The CDR3 nucleotides are TGTGCCAGCACCGGGACTAGCGGAGAAGAACAAGAGACCCAGTACTTC. Filled out from reference TRBV7-3 and TRBJ2-5, the complete variable domain reads GAGVSQTPSNKVTEKGKYVELRCDPISGHTALYWYRQSLGQGPEFLIYFQGTGAADDSGLPNDRFFAVRPEGSVSTLKIQRTERGDSAVYLCASTGTSGEEQETQYFGPGTRLLVL.

The gene calls are TRBV12-5 and TRBJ2-5, with TRBD2 matching 9 bases. Germline-derived CDR1 and CDR2 are LGHNT and FRNRAP. After removal of 5 bases from V and 3 bases from J, the junction contained 13 bases not matched to a gene. The CDR3 spans 17 residues. DNA of the CDR3: TGTGCTAGTGGTCCCGGGGCTAGCGGGGTGCCAGAAGAGACCCAGTACTTC. Its translation: CASGPGASGVPEETQYF. The variable domain in full, completed from reference TRBV12-5 and TRBJ2-5, reads DARVTQTPRHKVTEMGQEVTMRCQPILGHNTVFWYRQTMMQGLELLAYFRNRAPLDDSGMPKDRFSAEMPDATLATLKIQPSEPRDSAVYFCASGPGASGVPEETQYFGPGTRLLVL.

This chain connects TRBV7-3 to TRBJ2-1; 7 nucleotides line up with TRBD2. The germline V gene has CDR1 SGHTA and CDR2 FQGTGA. The CDR3 spans 17 residues. J lost 7 bases, V lost 1 base, and 13 bases had no gene match. CDR3 in amino acids: CASSLNGGGSFENEQFF. The CDR3 DNA reads as TGTGCCAGCAGCTTAAATGGTGGCGGGAGTTTCGAAAATGAGCAGTTCTTC.

The gene calls are TRBV28 and TRBJ2-7; D is unresolved. This CDR3 comprises 11 residues. The germline V gene encodes CDR1 MDHEN and CDR2 SYDVKM. Trimming took off 8 bases at V and 1 base at J, with 6 bases between the two ends. The CDR3 sequence: CASGGSYEQYF. Written as DNA, the CDR3 is TGTGCCAGCGGCGGTTCCTACGAGCAGTACTTC.

The chain recombines TRBV9 with TRBJ2-2, with D possibly matching TRBD2 (7 bases). Per germline, CDR1 SGDLS and CDR2 YYNGEE. Trimming left V 0 bases short and J 5 bases short, with 17 bases between. This CDR3 has 17 residues. CDR3 protein: CASSVVSGAGGTGELFF. CDR3 sequence (DNA): TGTGCCAGCAGCGTAGTATCGGGGGCCGGGGGGACCGGGGAGCTGTTTTTT.

This chain uses TRBV15 with TRBJ2-1, with TRBD1 identical over 11 bases. CDR3 length: 16 amino acids. V lost 5 bases and J lost 3; bases outside the gene matches: 6. Germline V gene sequence: CDR1 LNHNV, CDR2 YYDKDF (reference sequence). The CDR3 DNA reads as TGTGCCACCAGCGGAGGGACAGGGGGATTCTACAATGAGCAGTTCTTC. It yields the protein CATSGGTGGFYNEQFF.

The gene calls are TRBV28 and TRBJ1-1, with a possible D match to TRBD1 (6 bases). Germline values: CDR1 MDHEN, CDR2 SYDVKM. This CDR3 is built from 12 residues. Between the trimmed V and J ends, which lost 7 bases and 4 bases, there was a span of 10 bases. For the CDR3, the DNA is TGTGCCAGCAAGAGGGGGGGCACTGAAGCTTTCTTT. Translating it yields CASKRGGTEAFF.

CDR3 sequence: CASSPREGSNTGELFF. DNA for the CDR3: TGTGCCAGCTCACCGCGGGAGGGATCGAACACCGGGGAGCTGTTTTTT. This chain connects TRBV18 to TRBJ2-2, with 9 bases fitting TRBD2. V shed 3 bases and J 0 bases; nucleotides not matched to a gene: 2. The CDR3 sequence is 16 residues long. Per germline, CDR1 KGHSH and CDR2 LQKENI.

This clone is a singleton in its sample. The chain employs TRBV29-1 and TRBJ2-5; TRBD1 agrees at 11 bases. This CDR3 spans 14 amino acids. The germline V gene encodes CDR1 SQVTM and CDR2 ANQGSEA. V shed 7 bases, J shed 2 bases, and the junction held 6 bases outside the gene matches. The CDR3 nucleotides are TGCAGCGCCAGGGACAGGGGGGGGCAAGAGACCCAGTACTTC. Its translation: CSARDRGGQETQYF. The whole variable domain, remainder taken from reference TRBV29-1 and TRBJ2-5, is SAVISQKPSRDICQRGTSLTIQCQVDSQVTMMFWYRQQPGQSLTLIATANQGSEATYESGFVIDKFPISRPNLTFSTLTVSNMSPEDSSIYLCSARDRGGQETQYFGPGTRLLVL.

V is TRBV7-3 and J is TRBJ2-1, with 13 bases matching TRBD2. The CDR3 runs 14 residues. Germline loops: CDR1 SGHTA, CDR2 FQGTGA. With 9 bases clipped from V and 6 bases from J, the junction kept 5 bases outside the gene matches. The CDR3 loop is CASSGTSGINEQFF. CDR3 sequence (DNA): TGTGCCAGTTCCGGGACTAGCGGGATCAATGAGCAGTTCTTC. The variable domain in full, completed from reference TRBV7-3 and TRBJ2-1, reads GAGVSQTPSNKVTEKGKYVELRCDPISGHTALYWYRQSLGQGPEFLIYFQGTGAADDSGLPNDRFFAVRPEGSVSTLKIQRTERGDSAVYLCASSGTSGINEQFFGPGTRLTVL.